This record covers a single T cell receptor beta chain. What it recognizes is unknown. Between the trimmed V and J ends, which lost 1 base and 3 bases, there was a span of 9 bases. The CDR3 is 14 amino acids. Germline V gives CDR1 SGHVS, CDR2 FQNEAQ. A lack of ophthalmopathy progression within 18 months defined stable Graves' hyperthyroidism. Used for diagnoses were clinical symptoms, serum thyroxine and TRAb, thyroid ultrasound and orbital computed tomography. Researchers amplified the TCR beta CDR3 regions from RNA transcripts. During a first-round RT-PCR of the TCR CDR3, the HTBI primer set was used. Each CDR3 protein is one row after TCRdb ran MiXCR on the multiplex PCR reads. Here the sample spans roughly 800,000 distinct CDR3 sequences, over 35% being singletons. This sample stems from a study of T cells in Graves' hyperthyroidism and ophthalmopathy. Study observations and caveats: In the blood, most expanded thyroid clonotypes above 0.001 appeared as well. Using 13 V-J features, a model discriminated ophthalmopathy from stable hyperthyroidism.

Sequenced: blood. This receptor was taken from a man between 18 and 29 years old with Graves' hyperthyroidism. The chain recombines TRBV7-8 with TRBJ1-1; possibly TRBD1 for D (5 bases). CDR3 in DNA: TGTGCCAGCAGCTTAGTCACCAGGGACACTGAAGCTTTCTTT. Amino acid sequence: CASSLVTRDTEAFF.